Each of the 11 T cell receptor beta chains below was sequenced from the same sample in a study of PD-1 blockade in classical Hodgkin lymphoma. Profiled with immunoSEQ multiplex PCR; TCRdb holds only in-frame clones, not every one. The data hold tens of thousands of clones, with approximately 70% observed a single time. Each patient's relapse followed autologous stem cell transplantation, and brentuximab vedotin exposure varied. The specimen comprised peripheral blood mononuclear cells (PBMCs), sampled at baseline. The origin of the receptors is a human donor with classical Hodgkin lymphoma.

The chain couples TRBV4-3 to TRBJ2-3; the D gene is possibly TRBD1 (5 bases). The CDR3 is 16 residues long. Between the trimmed V and J ends, which lost 0 bases and 4 bases, there was a span of 14 bases. CDR1 is LGHNA, CDR2 YSLEER, per germline. CDR3 region: CASSQEGWGPPDTQYF. The CDR3 bases are TGCGCCAGCAGCCAAGAAGGTTGGGGCCCCCCAGATACGCAGTATTTT.

The gene calls are TRBV7-7 and TRBJ1-1, with no clear D. Germline CDR1 reads SSHAT; CDR2 reads FNYEAQ (reference sequence). CDR3 size: 13 residues. Trimming pared 2 bases from V and 3 bases from J, leaving 7 bases between. This CDR3 reads CASSLSTYTEAFF. DNA for the CDR3: TGTGCCAGCAGCTTAAGTACCTACACTGAAGCTTTCTTT.

The chain is built from TRBV11-1 and TRBJ1-1; perhaps TRBD1 as D (6 bases). V gave up 7 bases and J gave up 4 bases, with 16 bases separating them. The germline V gene has CDR1 SGHAT and CDR2 FQDESV (reference sequence). The CDR3 sequence is 14 residues long. For the CDR3, the DNA is TGTGCCAGCACCCCAGGGGCATGGGCCACTGAAGCTTTCTTT. This gives the protein CASTPGAWATEAFF.

The chain carries TRBV2 and TRBJ1-5; unclear D gene. CDR1 is SNHLY and CDR2 is FYNNEI in the germline V gene. V was shortened by 11 bases and J by 2 bases, with 13 bases between the two germline ends. This CDR3 is 13 amino acids long. CDR3 sequence reads: CAGGADGNQPQHF. The CDR3 DNA is TGTGCCGGAGGAGCGGACGGCAATCAGCCCCAGCATTTT.

This clone was counted a few times. This chain connects TRBV27 to TRBJ2-6; the D is unclear. Germline CDR1 and CDR2: MNHEY and SMNVEV (reference sequence). V was shortened by 3 bases and J by 0 bases, with 6 bases between the two germline ends. The CDR3 is made up of 15 amino acids. The CDR3 coding sequence is TGTGCCAGCAGTTTTGGATTCTCTGGGGCCAACGTCCTGACTTTC. Its protein product is CASSFGFSGANVLTF. The variable domain in full, completed from reference TRBV27 and TRBJ2-6, reads EAQVTQNPRYLITVTGKKLTVTCSQNMNHEYMSWYRQDPGLGLRQIYYSMNVEVTDKGDVPEGYKVSRKEKRNFPLILESPSPNQTSLYFCASSFGFSGANVLTFGAGSRLTVL.

This clone turned up a few times. V usage is TRBV5-4 and J usage is TRBJ2-7, with TRBD1 matching over 9 bases. The CDR3 is 15 amino acids. V lost 4 bases to trimming and J lost 2 bases; unmatched junction nucleotides: 7. Germline V gives CDR1 SGHNT, CDR2 YYREEE (reference sequence). The CDR3 sequence: CASSGWTGVAYEQYF. The CDR3 DNA is TGTGCCAGCAGCGGGTGGACAGGGGTAGCCTACGAGCAGTACTTC.

V is TRBV6-1 and J is TRBJ1-5; D gene unclear. Germline CDR1 and CDR2: MNHNS and SASEGT. This CDR3 has 14 residues. The germline V and J ends were trimmed by 2 bases and 3 bases, with 8 bases remaining between them. CDR3 loop: CASSEYVDNQPQHF. The DNA for the CDR3 is TGTGCCAGCAGTGAATACGTAGACAATCAGCCCCAGCATTTT.

The CDR3, as DNA: TGTGCCTGGAGTGTCCTACAGGGAGATCAGCCCCAGCATTTT. Translating gives CAWSVLQGDQPQHF. This chain links TRBV30 with TRBJ1-5; D perhaps matches TRBD1 (6 bases). This CDR3 region has 14 residues. The V and J ends lost 0 bases and 5 bases respectively, with 11 bases between them. CDR1 is GTSNPN and CDR2 is SVGIG in the germline V gene (reference sequence). Full variable domain (remainder filled in from reference TRBV30 and TRBJ1-5): SQTIHQWPATLVQPVGSPLSLECTVEGTSNPNLYWYRQAAGRGLQLLFYSVGIGQISSEVPQNLSASRPQDRQFILSSKKLLLSDSGFYLCAWSVLQGDQPQHFGDGTRLSIL.

In its sample, this clone was seen a few times. V gene TRBV9 combines with J gene TRBJ2-3, with 10 positions matching TRBD2. The germline V gene encodes CDR1 SGDLS and CDR2 YYNGEE. CDR3 size: 16 residues. The V segment lost 3 bases and the J segment 2 bases; nucleotides outside the gene matches: 6. For the CDR3, the DNA is TGTGCCAGCAGCGCAAAACTAGCGGGGCCCACAGATACGCAGTATTTT. Residues: CASSAKLAGPTDTQYF.

The chain carries TRBV13 and TRBJ2-1; 7 bases are a match to TRBD2. V lost 5 bases, J lost 4 bases, and 8 bases stayed unmatched. CDR1 is PRHDT, CDR2 FYEKMQ, per germline (reference sequence). This CDR3 has 15 residues. The chain's CDR3 is CASSPASGGYNEQFF. CDR3 in DNA: TGTGCCAGCAGCCCGGCTAGCGGAGGGTACAATGAGCAGTTCTTC.

The chain combines TRBV6-4 with TRBJ1-5, with D uncertain. This CDR3 is 13 amino acids long. V was clipped by 2 bases and J by 3 bases, with 5 bases between them. Germline lookup yields CDR1 MRHNA and CDR2 SNTAGT. The CDR3 sequence is CASSDGNNQPQHF. As DNA, the CDR3 is TGTGCCAGCAGTGACGGAAACAATCAGCCCCAGCATTTT.